The TCR beta chain under discussion was sequenced for a study of cytomegalovirus exposure and HLA in healthy donors. Germline V lookup: CDR1 MDHEN, CDR2 SYDVKM. V lost 5 bases and J lost 10, with 11 bases in between. There are 11 residues in the CDR3. PCR used 60 Vbeta primers and 13 Jbeta primers. Original processing notes: The count from a later analysis was some 83 million unique TCR beta chains, some 12 million of them shared. Only in-frame clones appear in the TCRdb table, and some are missing; sequencing was by immunoSEQ multiplex PCR. The DNA was the basis for D and trimming; V, J and clone size are from that table. The sample's table shows tens of thousands of clones.

Specimen: PBMCs. The TCR sequence derives from a woman aged 45 to 65 in good health and CMV-seropositive. The chain recombines TRBV28 with TRBJ2-5; tentative D call: TRBD2 (5 bases). The CDR3 protein is CASSLLRDQYF. CDR3 DNA sequence: TGTGCCAGCAGTCTACTACGGGACCAGTACTTC.